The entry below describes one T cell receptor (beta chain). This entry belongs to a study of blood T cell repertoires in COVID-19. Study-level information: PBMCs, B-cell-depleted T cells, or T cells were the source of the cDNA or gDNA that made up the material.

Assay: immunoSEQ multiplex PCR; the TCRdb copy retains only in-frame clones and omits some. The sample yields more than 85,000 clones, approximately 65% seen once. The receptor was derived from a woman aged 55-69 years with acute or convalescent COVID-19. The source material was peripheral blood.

The CDR3 nucleotides are TGCGCCAGCAGCTTGGGTGAGGCCTCAGGGGTGTACTTC. It is translated as CASSLGEASGVYF. The chain combines TRBV5-1 with TRBJ2-5; a possible D gene is TRBD1 (6 bases). The CDR3 sequence is 13 residues long. V lost 0 bases and J lost 13, with 16 bases in between. CDR1 and CDR2 (germline): SGHRS, YFSETQ.